This T cell receptor beta chain was found in a study of CXCR3-negative and CXCR3-positive naive CD8 T cells. This CDR3 comprises 13 residues. CDR1 and CDR2 (germline): SQVTM, ANQGSEA. The method, 5' RACE with UMI labels, was used to prepare the TRB cDNA libraries. Reanalyzing the 5' RACE reads, TCRdb keeps one entry per CDR3 protein, without DNA. With about 41,000 distinct CDR3 sequences in the sample, the ten largest clones hold around 2%. Frequency places this clonotype as medium-sized (0.01 to 0.1%). The V and J genes are TRBV29-1 and TRBJ1-1. The sequenced material came from naive CXCR3- CD8+ T cells from blood. The subset was: CD45RO-CCR7+CD27+CD95- naive CD8+ T cells lacking CXCR3 (TNR3-). The TCR comes from a human donor in good health. Some clones in this sample may be carry-over from other donors' samples. CDR3 sequence: CSVEGGENTEAFF.